This TCR beta chain originates from a study of cytomegalovirus exposure and HLA in healthy donors. Study details: Falling in the Caucasian-associated ancestry cluster were 81% of under 500 genotyped donors.

There are 11 residues in the CDR3. The V and J ends lost 5 bases and 3 bases respectively, with 6 bases between them. From germline, CDR1 is SGHRS and CDR2 YFSETQ. Comments on this clone: Its antigen remains unknown.

The PCR employed 60 Vbeta primers together with 13 Jbeta primers. Sequencing used immunoSEQ multiplex PCR; TCRdb keeps in-frame clones, though not all of them. The table lists about 120,000 clones, roughly 76% of them singletons. The study's findings and limits: A list of 150 or so TCR beta chains associated with cytomegalovirus was given. Follow-up analysis later connected one missense variant in DCLRE1C with trimming of TCR beta V- and J-genes.

The donors were healthy bone marrow donors. The chain couples TRBV5-1 to TRBJ2-7; D gene ambiguous. Sample: PBMCs. The clonotype originates from a woman aged 50 to 60 in good health and CMV-seronegative. CDR3 bases: TGCGCCAGCAGTTCAGGCTACGAGCAGTACTTC. Amino acids: CASSSGYEQYF.